This T cell receptor beta chain originates from a study of T-cell reconstitution after alpha-beta-depleted transplantation in children. The V segment lost 7 bases and the J segment 5 bases; nucleotides outside the gene matches: 7. Looked up from germline, CDR1 is MGHDK and CDR2 is SYGVNS. The CDR3 has 14 residues. This clonotype was seen a handful of times. Molecular barcoding with unique molecular identifiers was used for the TCRbeta library. TCRdb recomputed calls from the PCR reads with MiXCR, one row per CDR3 protein. The sample has about 420,000 distinct CDR3 sequences; roughly 11% are singletons.

This chain links TRBV25-1 with TRBJ2-2; 7 bases align to TRBD1. Sample: PBMCs from the stem cell graft donor, taken from the stem cell graft. This TCR was recovered from a human donor who donated a stem cell graft to a child with acute myeloid leukemia. The chain's CDR3 is CASTSSTGTGELFF. In DNA form, the CDR3 reads TGTGCCAGCACTTCATCGACAGGGACCGGGGAGCTGTTTTTT.